Below are 23 T cell receptor beta chains sequenced from a single sample in a study of radiation and T cells in renal cell carcinoma. Time point specified: blood 4 weeks post-SBRT, at nephrectomy. Treatment specified: 15 Gy SBRT to primary tumor, nephrectomy 4 weeks later. Libraries were prepared by immunoSEQ multiplex PCR; TCRdb keeps only in-frame clonotypes and omits some of them. This sample has tens of thousands of clones, with 85% found just once. Sequencing was performed on blood, taken from a patient whose treatment included radiotherapy and nephrectomy. The receptors were gathered from a middle-aged man with renal cell carcinoma.

The rearrangement joins TRBV6-1 to TRBJ1-5; 7 nucleotides match TRBD1. CDR1 is MNHNS and CDR2 is SASEGT in the germline V gene. Trimming removed 5 bases from V and 6 bases from J; junction bases left unmatched: 7. CDR3 length: 14 residues. CDR3 amino acids: CASSLRQGVQPQHF. CDR3 in DNA: TGTGCCAGCAGTCTACGCCAGGGGGTTCAGCCCCAGCATTTT.

V is TRBV9 and J is TRBJ1-5; TRBD1 might be the D (6 bases). The CDR3 runs 14 residues. Trimming cost V 3 bases and J 1 base, with 8 bases left between them. CDR1 SGDLS and CDR2 YYNGEE come from the germline V gene. CDR3 sequence (DNA): TGTGCCAGCAGCGCCGGACAGAGCAATCAGCCCCAGCATTTT. Translation gives CASSAGQSNQPQHF.

The chain combines TRBV6-1 with TRBJ2-1, with TRBD2 matching 8 bases. Germline values: CDR1 MNHNS, CDR2 SASEGT. Germline trimming cut 1 base from V and 7 bases from J; bases unmatched to any gene: 6. The CDR3 contains 15 residues. The CDR3 sequence is CASSEGSGTFNEQFF. DNA of the CDR3: TGTGCCAGCAGTGAAGGTAGCGGGACGTTTAATGAGCAGTTCTTC.

The J gene is TRBJ2-7, the V gene TRBV6-5; TRBD2 is a possible D gene (6 bases). The CDR3 sequence is 13 residues long. Germline CDR1 MNHEY, CDR2 SVGAGI. V shed 6 bases and J shed 7 bases, with 16 bases lying between them. CDR3 nucleotide sequence: TGTGCCAGCAGACCCGGGGCGGGGTGGGAGCAGTACTTC. Protein product: CASRPGAGWEQYF.

This sequence joins TRBV4-2 and TRBJ2-5; maybe TRBD2 (5 bases). Trimming removed 1 base at V and 5 bases at J, with 11 bases between. The CDR3 has 14 residues. Germline V gene sequence: CDR1 LGHNA, CDR2 YNFKEQ. This chain's CDR3 is CASSQATRRETQYF. The CDR3 DNA follows: TGTGCCAGCAGCCAAGCGACGAGGAGGGAGACCCAGTACTTC.

This clone was counted a few times. The chain joins TRBV5-6 to TRBJ2-1, with 8 bases aligning to TRBD2. The CDR3 is made up of 16 amino acids. The V gene's germline CDR1 is SGHDT and CDR2 YYEEEE. Trimming removed 0 bases from V and 7 bases from J; junction bases left unmatched: 9. The CDR3 here is CASSLAGTRLGNEQFF. The DNA for the CDR3 is TGTGCCAGCAGCTTGGCCGGGACTAGACTCGGAAATGAGCAGTTCTTC. The whole variable domain, filled in from reference TRBV5-6 and TRBJ2-1, reads DAGVTQSPTHLIKTRGQQVTLRCSPKSGHDTVSWYQQALGQGPQFIFQYYEEEERQRGNFPDRFSGHQFPNYSSELNVNALLLGDSALYLCASSLAGTRLGNEQFFGPGTRLTVL.

In nucleotides, the CDR3 is TGTGCCAGCTCACCCACAGCCGACTATGGCTACACCTTC. Translation: CASSPTADYGYTF. This chain joins TRBV18 and TRBJ1-2; no firm D call. The CDR3 is made up of 13 amino acids. Looked up from germline, CDR1 is KGHSH and CDR2 is LQKENI. Trimming shortened V by 3 bases and J by 3 bases, and 8 bases separated the two germline ends.

The gene calls are TRBV5-4 and TRBJ1-2; possibly TRBD1 for D (5 bases). V was cut by 4 bases and J by 2 bases, with 12 bases left in between. Germline V lookup: CDR1 SGHNT, CDR2 YYREEE (reference sequence). The length of the CDR3 is 14 residues. Here the CDR3 reads CASSPWAGNYGYTF. The DNA of the CDR3 is TGTGCCAGCAGCCCCTGGGCAGGGAACTATGGCTACACCTTC.

This clone has a handful of counts. The rearrangement joins TRBV5-6 to TRBJ2-5, with 9 bases lining up with TRBD1. V dropped 5 bases and J dropped 2; count of bases not matched to a gene: 7. Looked up from germline, CDR1 is SGHDT and CDR2 is YYEEEE. This CDR3 spans 15 amino acids. CDR3 amino acids: CASSPDRGVQETQYF. The DNA for the CDR3 is TGTGCCAGCAGTCCAGACAGGGGGGTACAAGAGACCCAGTACTTC.

The chain couples TRBV7-9 to TRBJ2-5; perhaps TRBD2 as D (6 bases). This CDR3 region has 14 residues. V shed 2 bases and J shed 5 bases, with 12 bases lying between them. Germline loops: CDR1 SEHNR, CDR2 FQNEAQ (reference sequence). CDR3 coding DNA: TGTGCCAGCAGCTTAAACGGGAGATACGAGACCCAGTACTTC. Protein: CASSLNGRYETQYF. The entire variable domain, with the rest obtained from reference TRBV7-9 and TRBJ2-5, is as follows: DTGVSQNPRHKITKRGQNVTFRCDPISEHNRLYWYRQTLGQGPEFLTYFQNEAQLEKSRLLSDRFSAERPKGSFSTLEIQRTEQGDSAMYLCASSLNGRYETQYFGPGTRLLVL.

CDR3 residues: CASSYDSIYGYTF. CDR3 coding DNA: TGTGCCAGCAGTTACGACAGCATCTATGGCTACACCTTC. The chain couples TRBV6-5 to TRBJ1-2; a possible D gene is TRBD1 (5 bases). V lost 2 bases and J lost 4, with 8 bases in between. The V gene's germline CDR1 is MNHEY and CDR2 SVGAGI. CDR3 size: 13 residues.

The chain carries TRBV5-1 and TRBJ2-7, with 11 bases aligning to TRBD1. The CDR3 contains 16 residues. CDR1 and CDR2 (germline): SGHRS, YFSETQ. Losses at the gene ends were 7 bases for V and 6 bases for J; bases not matched to a gene: 15. In nucleotides, the CDR3 is TGCGCCAGCTCCCCTCGGGGGGGACAGGGGGTCGCCGAGCAGTACTTC. Its translation: CASSPRGGQGVAEQYF.

This chain links TRBV2 with TRBJ1-1; 7 positions agree with TRBD1. CDR1 and CDR2 from the germline V gene are SNHLY and FYNNEI. V trimming: 2 bases; J trimming: 11 bases; junction bases outside the gene matches: 5. CDR3 length: 12 amino acids. CDR3 in amino acids: CASSERGPGAFF. CDR3 DNA sequence: TGTGCCAGCAGTGAAAGGGGGCCAGGGGCTTTCTTT.

V is TRBV5-1 and J is TRBJ2-5; the match to TRBD2 covers 7 bases. The CDR3 is 15 amino acids. Trimming at V came to 0 bases and at J to 1 base, leaving 3 bases not matched to a gene. Per the germline V gene, CDR1 is SGHRS and CDR2 is YFSETQ. CDR3 in amino acids: CASSLGASGQETQYF. CDR3 coding DNA: TGCGCCAGCAGCTTGGGGGCTAGCGGCCAAGAGACCCAGTACTTC.

This chain joins TRBV5-1 and TRBJ2-1; D might be TRBD1 (6 bases). This CDR3 comprises 15 residues. Looked up from germline, CDR1 is SGHRS and CDR2 is YFSETQ. Trimming took off 6 bases at V and 4 bases at J, with 17 bases between the two ends. The CDR3 coding sequence is TGCGCCAGCAACCCCGGGCAGGGGTTATACAATGAGCAGTTCTTC. Translated, it gives CASNPGQGLYNEQFF.

The sample holds one count of this clone. The genes are TRBV5-4 and TRBJ2-5; the match to TRBD2 covers 10 bases. V lost 0 bases to trimming and J lost 5 bases; unmatched junction nucleotides: 7. Germline V gene data show CDR1 as SGHNT and CDR2 as YYREEE (reference sequence). CDR3 length: 16 amino acids. CDR3 DNA sequence: TGTGCCAGCAGCTTGGTTCCAGCGGGGGGGCCGGAGACCCAGTACTTC. Residues: CASSLVPAGGPETQYF.

This clone occurred once. The J gene is TRBJ1-6, the V gene TRBV16; D may be TRBD1 (6 bases). This CDR3 region has 14 residues. The V gene's germline CDR1 is KGHSY and CDR2 FQNENV. Trimming removed 2 bases from V and 10 bases from J, with 12 bases in between. CDR3 nucleotide sequence: TGTGCCAGCAGCCAAGGGACATCGGAGTCACCCCTCCACTTT. Amino acids: CASSQGTSESPLHF. Drawing the rest from reference TRBV16 and TRBJ1-6, the complete variable domain is GEEVAQTPKHLVRGEGQKAKLYCAPIKGHSYVFWYQQVLKNEFKFLISFQNENVFDETGMPKERFSAKCLPNSPCSLEIQATKLEDSAVYFCASSQGTSESPLHFGNGTRLTVT.

The CDR3 region is CASSLRLGQGNQPQHF. The CDR3 region has the DNA TGCGCCAGCAGCTTGAGGTTGGGACAGGGCAATCAGCCCCAGCATTTT. The chain employs TRBV5-1 and TRBJ1-5; 8 nucleotides line up with TRBD1. The V gene's germline CDR1 is SGHRS and CDR2 YFSETQ. The CDR3 is 16 residues long. The ends lost 1 base at V and 2 bases at J; junction bases unmatched: 5.

The V gene is TRBV30, the J gene TRBJ1-3; D not certain. V lost 4 bases and J lost 0, with 7 bases in between. CDR3 size: 13 residues. Germline values: CDR1 GTSNPN, CDR2 SVGIG (reference sequence). CDR3 coding DNA: TGTGCCTGGAACACTAACTCTGGAAACACCATATATTTT. It specifies CAWNTNSGNTIYF.

V usage is TRBV12-1 and J usage is TRBJ2-7; the table's D gene call, TRBD1, was not cross checked with the DNA. TRBV12-1 is a recognized pseudogene. The CDR3 has 15 amino acids. CDR3 nucleotides: TGTGCCAGCAGTCCGGCTACCATCGCAGGGAACGAGCAGTACTTC. Its protein product is CASSPATIAGNEQYF.

Worth noting for this clone: This same CDR3 is encoded by further DNA sequences in the sample. This rearrangement joins TRBV19 to TRBJ1-5; D is perhaps TRBD1 (5 bases). Germline V gene data show CDR1 as LNHDA and CDR2 as SQIVND (reference sequence). The CDR3 is 13 amino acids. V gave up 1 base and J gave up 7 bases, with 8 bases separating them. Written as DNA, the CDR3 is TGTGCCAGTAGTATAGGACAGAACCAGCCCCAGCATTTT. The encoded protein is CASSIGQNQPQHF.

The chain employs TRBV5-6 and TRBJ2-3; 7 bases are shared with TRBD2. There are 15 residues in the CDR3. Germline CDR1 is SGHDT and CDR2 is YYEEEE. After removal of 4 bases from V and 1 base from J, the junction contained 6 bases not matched to a gene. The CDR3, as DNA: TGTGCCAGCAGCCCGGGGAGGGCCGGCACAGATACGCAGTATTTT. Residues: CASSPGRAGTDTQYF.

The rearrangement uses TRBV7-2 and TRBJ2-2; 11 bases align to TRBD2. Unmatched junction bases numbered 11, after V lost 5 bases and J lost 6 bases. Germline V gene sequence: CDR1 SGHTA, CDR2 FQGNSA. There are 17 residues in the CDR3. CDR3 in DNA: TGTGCCAGCAGCCCTCATCCGACTAGCGGGAATCCCGGGGAGCTGTTTTTT. Translating gives CASSPHPTSGNPGELFF.